The following is a TCR beta chain sequence with its context. These data are taken from a study of blood T cell repertoires in COVID-19. Study in general: Sites across the United States, Italy and Spain contributed samples from acute and convalescent COVID-19.

In the study's own analysis: Reference gene primer amplification gave nucleated cell count estimates. Here immunoSEQ multiplex PCR was the method, and the copy in TCRdb shows in-frame clones only, minus some. V, J and clone size reflect that table, while D and trimming were determined from the DNA. This table holds a few hundred thousand clones, 87% found once. Per germline, CDR1 MNHEY and CDR2 SVGEGT. Trimming pared 5 bases from V and 5 bases from J, leaving 24 bases between. This CDR3 spans 18 amino acids. This study enrolled people aged roughly 18 to 100 from under 25 US geographic areas. This receptor was taken from a young woman who had recovered from COVID-19. The sequencing sample was made of PBMCs or T cells enriched from blood (not recorded which). V and J are TRBV6-2 or TRBV6-3 and TRBJ2-2; D perhaps matches TRBD1 (6 bases). The CDR3 sequence: CASSDETSQGIFTGELFF. The CDR3 DNA reads as TGTGCCAGCAGTGACGAAACTTCACAGGGTATTTTTACCGGGGAGCTGTTTTTT.